This T cell receptor (beta chain) came from a study of B cell selection in AIRE deficiency. The study, taken as a whole, reports: Shared Treg sequences were biased toward short CDR3s with few non-templated nucleotide insertions.

Regulatory T cells were sorted as CD4+CD25hiCD127low/negative. Control samples were from healthy, unrelated donors. As to this clone: No antigen is known for it.

The germline V gene has CDR1 SEHNR and CDR2 FQNEAQ (reference sequence). The length of the CDR3 is 12 residues. V was shortened by 7 bases and J by 3 bases, with 9 bases between the two germline ends. Generated by immunoSEQ multiplex PCR, the TCRdb table keeps only in-frame clones and is missing some. The profile shows 20,000 to 30,000 clones, 80% to 95% of them singletons. The sample consisted of CD4+CD25+ Tregs sorted from PBMCs. The chain is built from TRBV7-9 and TRBJ2-5; no reliable D call. This TCR came from a human donor in good health. CDR3 nucleotide sequence: TGTGCCAGCACCTTTGGGGAAGAGACCCAGTACTTC. Protein sequence: CASTFGEETQYF. The full variable domain, completed using reference TRBV7-9 and TRBJ2-5, is DTGVSQNPRHKITKRGQNVTFRCDPISEHNRLYWYRQTLGQGPEFLTYFQNEAQLEKSRLLSDRFSAERPKGSFSTLEIQRTEQGDSAMYLCASTFGEETQYFGPGTRLLVL.